The 19 T cell receptor beta chains below all came from one sample that was sequenced in a study of T cell repertoires in cytomegalovirus infection. These receptors have no known antigen. TCRdb analysed the reads with MiXCR anew, one entry per CDR3 protein. Here the sample spans about half a million distinct CDR3 sequences, roughly a third being singletons. The material sequenced was cultured PBMCs, taken from culture after CMV antigen stimulation. These receptors were taken from a human donor in good health (CMV status not recorded). Some clones in this sample may be carry-over from other donors' samples.

This clonotype appeared many times. The chain uses TRBV7-2 and TRBJ2-7, with a possible D match to TRBD2 (6 bases). Deletions cut 1 base from V and 0 bases from J, with 10 bases between. The germline V gene has CDR1 SGHTA and CDR2 FQGNSA. The CDR3 covers 15 residues. Here the CDR3 reads CASSLVWTTSYEQYF. As DNA, the CDR3 is TGTGCCAGCAGCTTAGTCTGGACTACCTCCTACGAGCAGTACTTC.

The gene calls are TRBV2 and TRBJ2-1; possible D gene TRBD1, 5 bases. The CDR3 sequence is 13 residues long. Germline V gene sequence: CDR1 SNHLY, CDR2 FYNNEI. The V and J ends lost 4 bases and 9 bases respectively, with 13 bases between them. CDR3 amino acids: CASSVSGNIEQFF. The CDR3, as DNA: TGTGCCAGCAGTGTCTCAGGGAACATTGAGCAGTTCTTC.

CDR3 coding DNA: TGTGCCAGCAGAACAGGGGGGGCTTACGAGCAGTACTTC. This encodes CASRTGGAYEQYF. This chain uses TRBV28 with TRBJ2-7; TRBD1 might be the D (8 bases). The CDR3 consists of 13 residues. V lost 6 bases, J lost 4 bases, and 13 bases lay in between. Germline CDR1 MDHEN, CDR2 SYDVKM. The full variable domain, with the rest looked up from reference TRBV28 and TRBJ2-7, is DVKVTQSSRYLVKRTGEKVFLECVQDMDHENMFWYRQDPGLGLRLIYFSYDVKMKEKGDIPEGYSVSREKKERFSLILESASTNQTSMYLCASRTGGAYEQYFGPGTRLTVT.

This sequence joins TRBV6-2 or TRBV6-3 and TRBJ2-6; D unclear. V shed 2 bases and J shed 2 bases, with 10 bases lying between them. Germline assignment: CDR1 MNHEY and CDR2 SVGEGT. This CDR3 contains 16 residues. The CDR3, as DNA: TGTGCCAGCAGTTACACCGGACGGGCTGGGGCCAACGTCCTGACTTTC. Its translation: CASSYTGRAGANVLTF.

This clonotype came up a few times. This rearrangement joins TRBV28 to TRBJ1-5; no clear D. Germline values: CDR1 MDHEN, CDR2 SYDVKM. The CDR3 runs 14 residues. With 10 bases removed from V and 6 bases from J, the gap between germline ends came to 19 bases. The DNA for the CDR3 is TGTGCCACACGCCGGCGGCAGCCTGGTCAGCCCCAGCATTTT. This translates into CATRRRQPGQPQHF.

This chain joins TRBV5-4 and TRBJ2-1; perhaps TRBD2 as D (6 bases). Trimming stripped 5 bases from V and 4 bases from J, with 13 bases between. The germline V gene has CDR1 SGHNT and CDR2 YYREEE (reference sequence). This CDR3 region has 14 residues. The CDR3 sequence: CASRDNGRYNEQFF. The CDR3 DNA reads TGTGCCAGCAGGGACAACGGGAGATACAATGAGCAGTTCTTC. The full variable domain, in which reference TRBV5-4 and TRBJ2-1 provide the parts outside the CDR3, is ETGVTQSPTHLIKTRGQQVTLRCSSQSGHNTVSWYQQALGQGPQFIFQYYREEENGRGNFPPRFSGLQFPNYSSELNVNALELDDSALYLCASRDNGRYNEQFFGPGTRLTVL.

The chain employs TRBV29-1 and TRBJ2-7, with TRBD2 identical over 10 bases. The germline CDR1 and CDR2 sequences are SQVTM and ANQGSEA. The ends lost 5 bases at V and 6 bases at J; junction bases unmatched: 13. The CDR3 contains 15 residues. CDR3 region: CSVIPEGTSAGEQYF. The CDR3 nucleotides are TGCAGCGTTATCCCAGAGGGGACTAGCGCCGGCGAGCAGTACTTC.

This clonotype was detected only once. The rearrangement uses TRBV12-3 or TRBV12-4 and TRBJ2-6; D gene uncertain. V was trimmed by 7 bases and J by 2 bases, leaving 0 bases between them. The CDR3 is 11 amino acids. CDR3 region: CASTGANVLTF. In DNA form, the CDR3 reads TGTGCCAGCACTGGGGCCAACGTCCTGACTTTC.

The genes are TRBV6-5 and TRBJ2-1; D is unclear. The CDR3 contains 15 residues. The V gene's germline CDR1 is MNHEY and CDR2 SVGAGI. The ends were cut back, 5 bases at V and 4 bases at J, with 15 bases in the middle. CDR3 residues: CASSPSTGRYNEQFF. In DNA, the CDR3 is TGTGCCAGCAGTCCGAGCACTGGAAGATACAATGAGCAGTTCTTC.

This clonotype was detected many times. V and J are TRBV7-2 and TRBJ2-3; D call uncertain. Germline lookup yields CDR1 SGHTA and CDR2 FQGNSA. V was cut by 2 bases and J by 7 bases, with 10 bases left in between. This CDR3 has 13 amino acids. The CDR3 DNA reads as TGTGCCAGCAGCTTAACTAAGGGTCATACGCAGTATTTT. The encoded protein is CASSLTKGHTQYF.

The V gene is TRBV18, the J gene TRBJ1-5; D unclear. Germline V gene data show CDR1 as KGHSH and CDR2 as LQKENI. With 0 bases removed from V and 7 bases from J, the gap between germline ends came to 13 bases. The CDR3 runs 15 residues. The CDR3 loop is CASSPPGTTRQPQHF. CDR3 DNA: TGTGCCAGCTCACCACCGGGTACAACGCGGCAGCCCCAGCATTTT.

This clonotype was counted ten times or more. The chain combines TRBV7-2 with TRBJ2-2; TRBD2 is a possible D gene (5 bases). This CDR3 is built from 13 residues. Germline V CDR1 and CDR2: SGHTA, FQGNSA. V was shortened by 5 bases and J by 5 bases, with 9 bases between the two germline ends. The CDR3: CASSPTRTGELFF. The CDR3 DNA sequence: TGTGCCAGCAGCCCTACTAGAACCGGGGAGCTGTTTTTT.

This rearrangement joins TRBV7-9 to TRBJ1-3; a weak D match, TRBD1 (5 bases). The CDR3 contains 15 residues. Germline CDR1 and CDR2: SEHNR and FQNEAQ (reference sequence). V was clipped by 4 bases and J by 4 bases, with 14 bases between them. This CDR3 reads CASSSGTATGNTIYF. CDR3 in DNA: TGTGCCAGCAGCTCCGGGACGGCCACCGGAAACACCATATATTTT.

The rearrangement joins TRBV7-3 to TRBJ1-6; D is possibly TRBD1 (5 bases). There are 14 residues in the CDR3. Looked up from germline, CDR1 is SGHTA and CDR2 is FQGTGA. Trimming removed 2 bases at V and 5 bases at J, with 7 bases between. The CDR3, as DNA: TGTGCCAGCAGCTTACTGGGGCATAATTCACCCCTCCACTTT. This translates into CASSLLGHNSPLHF.

The V gene is TRBV9, the J gene TRBJ2-3, with 8 bases fitting TRBD2. The length of the CDR3 is 16 residues. The trim removed 0 bases at V and 5 bases at J, leaving 8 bases unmatched. Germline lookup yields CDR1 SGDLS and CDR2 YYNGEE. CDR3 coding DNA: TGTGCCAGCAGCGTAGGGGGCCCCGGGAGGGGAGATACGCAGTATTTT. Residues: CASSVGGPGRGDTQYF. Drawing the rest from reference TRBV9 and TRBJ2-3, the complete variable domain is DSGVTQTPKHLITATGQRVTLRCSPRSGDLSVYWYQQSLDQGLQFLIQYYNGEERAKGNILERFSAQQFPDLHSELNLSSLELGDSALYFCASSVGGPGRGDTQYFGPGTRLTVL.

The rearrangement links TRBV27 to TRBJ1-1; D might be TRBD1 (5 bases). CDR3 length: 15 amino acids. Germline V gives CDR1 MNHEY, CDR2 SMNVEV (reference sequence). V lost 5 bases, J lost 11 bases, and 24 bases lay in between. CDR3: CASSPSTVAGRRAFF. CDR3 nucleotide sequence: TGTGCCAGCAGTCCAAGTACCGTCGCGGGACGGCGGGCTTTCTTT.

This clonotype was recorded at least ten times. The chain is built from TRBV7-2 and TRBJ2-1, with 12 bases lining up with TRBD2. This CDR3 comprises 15 residues. CDR1 is SGHTA and CDR2 is FQGNSA in the germline V gene. V shed 6 bases and J 6 bases; nucleotides not matched to a gene: 6. This CDR3 reads CASRRTSGILNEQFF. In DNA, the CDR3 is TGTGCCAGCAGGAGGACTAGCGGGATCCTCAATGAGCAGTTCTTC. Together with reference TRBV7-2 and TRBJ2-1, the CDR3 gives the full variable domain: GAGVSQSPSNKVTEKGKDVELRCDPISGHTALYWYRQSLGQGLEFLIYFQGNSAPDKSGLPSDRFSAERTGGSVSTLTIQRTQQEDSAVYLCASRRTSGILNEQFFGPGTRLTVL.

This chain links TRBV19 with TRBJ1-5, with D unresolved. The CDR3 runs 14 residues. Trimming removed 1 base at V and 3 bases at J, with 7 bases between. Germline V gives CDR1 LNHDA, CDR2 SQIVND (reference sequence). CDR3 residues: CASSIVGVNQPQHF. In DNA form, the CDR3 reads TGTGCCAGTAGTATAGTCGGCGTCAATCAGCCCCAGCATTTT.

This chain connects TRBV4-3 to TRBJ2-5, with TRBD2 matching over 11 bases. Germline V gives CDR1 LGHNA, CDR2 YSLEER. This CDR3 is 17 amino acids long. J was trimmed by 3 bases and V by 0 bases; bases with no gene match: 6. For the CDR3, the DNA is TGCGCCAGCAGCCAAGATATGAGACTAGCGGGAAAAGAGACCCAGTACTTC. As protein: CASSQDMRLAGKETQYF.